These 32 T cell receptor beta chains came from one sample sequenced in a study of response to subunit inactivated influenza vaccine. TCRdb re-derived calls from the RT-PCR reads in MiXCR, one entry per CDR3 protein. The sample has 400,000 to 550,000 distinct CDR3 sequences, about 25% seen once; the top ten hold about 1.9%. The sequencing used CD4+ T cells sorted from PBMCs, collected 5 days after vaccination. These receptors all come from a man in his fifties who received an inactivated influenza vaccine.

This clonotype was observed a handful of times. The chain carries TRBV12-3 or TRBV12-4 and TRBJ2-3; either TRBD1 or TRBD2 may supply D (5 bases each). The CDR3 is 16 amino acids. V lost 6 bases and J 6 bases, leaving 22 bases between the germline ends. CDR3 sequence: CASSPRSGGGVDTQYF. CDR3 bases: TGTGCCAGCAGCCCCCGTTCTGGGGGTGGGGTGGATACGCAGTATTTT.

CDR3 DNA sequence: TGTGCCAGCAGCTCGGACAGGGGGGACCGGGATACGCAGTATTTT. Encoded protein: CASSSDRGDRDTQYF. This chain joins TRBV7-3 and TRBJ2-3; 10 bases match TRBD1. The CDR3 loop spans 15 amino acids. V shed 4 bases and J 6 bases; nucleotides not matched to a gene: 7. Germline values: CDR1 SGHTA, CDR2 FQGTGA.

The CDR3 spells CSVVASGRVNEQFF. CDR3 nucleotide sequence: TGCAGCGTTGTGGCTAGCGGGAGGGTTAATGAGCAGTTCTTC. This chain joins TRBV29-1 and TRBJ2-1, with 12 bases aligning to TRBD2. The CDR3 has 14 amino acids. Trimming removed 4 bases from V and 7 bases from J; junction bases left unmatched: 5. Germline V gene sequence: CDR1 SQVTM, CDR2 ANQGSEA.

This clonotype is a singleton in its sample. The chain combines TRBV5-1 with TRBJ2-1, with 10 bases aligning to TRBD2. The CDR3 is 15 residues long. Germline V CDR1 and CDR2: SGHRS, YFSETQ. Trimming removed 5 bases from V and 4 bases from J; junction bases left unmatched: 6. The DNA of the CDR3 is TGCGCCAGCAGACGGACTAGCGGACGATACAATGAGCAGTTCTTC. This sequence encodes CASRRTSGRYNEQFF. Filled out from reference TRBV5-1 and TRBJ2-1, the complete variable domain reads KAGVTQTPRYLIKTRGQQVTLSCSPISGHRSVSWYQQTPGQGLQFLFEYFSETQRNKGNFPGRFSGRQFSNSRSEMNVSTLELGDSALYLCASRRTSGRYNEQFFGPGTRLTVL.

The CDR3 region has the DNA TGTGCCAGCAGTAAGGACAGATACAATGAGCAGTTCTTC. Residues: CASSKDRYNEQFF. This chain joins TRBV12-3 or TRBV12-4 and TRBJ2-1; D is perhaps TRBD1 (6 bases). CDR3 length: 13 amino acids. Trimming removed 5 bases from V and 4 bases from J, with 9 bases in between.

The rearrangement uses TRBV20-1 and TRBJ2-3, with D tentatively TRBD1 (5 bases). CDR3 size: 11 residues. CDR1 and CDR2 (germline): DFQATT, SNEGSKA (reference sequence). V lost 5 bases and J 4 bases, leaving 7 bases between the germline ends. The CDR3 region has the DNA TGCAGTGCTGTAGGGGCAGATACGCAGTATTTT. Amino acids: CSAVGADTQYF.

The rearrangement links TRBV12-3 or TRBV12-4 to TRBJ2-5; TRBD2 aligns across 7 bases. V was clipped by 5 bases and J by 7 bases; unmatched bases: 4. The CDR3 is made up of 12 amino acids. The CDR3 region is CASSQPGGTQYF. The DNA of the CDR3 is TGTGCCAGCAGTCAACCGGGAGGGACCCAGTACTTC.

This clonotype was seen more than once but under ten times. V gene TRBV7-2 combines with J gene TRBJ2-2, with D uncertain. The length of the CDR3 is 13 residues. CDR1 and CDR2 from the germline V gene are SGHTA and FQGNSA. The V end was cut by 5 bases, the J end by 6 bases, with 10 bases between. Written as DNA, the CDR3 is TGTGCCAGCAGCACGTCTTATTCCGGGGAGCTGTTTTTT. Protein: CASSTSYSGELFF. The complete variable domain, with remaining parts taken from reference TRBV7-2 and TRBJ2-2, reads GAGVSQSPSNKVTEKGKDVELRCDPISGHTALYWYRQSLGQGLEFLIYFQGNSAPDKSGLPSDRFSAERTGGSVSTLTIQRTQQEDSAVYLCASSTSYSGELFFGEGSRLTVL.

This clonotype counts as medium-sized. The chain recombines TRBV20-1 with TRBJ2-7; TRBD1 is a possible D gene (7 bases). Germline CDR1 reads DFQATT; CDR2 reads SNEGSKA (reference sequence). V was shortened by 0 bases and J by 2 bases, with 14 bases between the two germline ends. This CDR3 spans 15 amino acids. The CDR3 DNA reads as TGCAGTGCTAGAGATTCAGGGGGGAACCCCTACGAGCAGTACTTC. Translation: CSARDSGGNPYEQYF.

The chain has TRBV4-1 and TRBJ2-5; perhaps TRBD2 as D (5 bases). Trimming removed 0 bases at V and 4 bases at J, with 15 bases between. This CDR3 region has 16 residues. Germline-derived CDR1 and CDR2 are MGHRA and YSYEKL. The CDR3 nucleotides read TGCGCCAGCAGCCAAGATACTAGAGGGAGATTAGAGACCCAGTACTTC. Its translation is CASSQDTRGRLETQYF.

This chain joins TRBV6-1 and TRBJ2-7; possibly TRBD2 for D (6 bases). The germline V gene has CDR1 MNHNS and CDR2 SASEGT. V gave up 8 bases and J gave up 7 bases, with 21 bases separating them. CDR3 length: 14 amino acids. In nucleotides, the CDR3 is TGTGCCAGCGGGCAGACGGGAGTAGTTCGGGAGCAGTACTTC. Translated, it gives CASGQTGVVREQYF.

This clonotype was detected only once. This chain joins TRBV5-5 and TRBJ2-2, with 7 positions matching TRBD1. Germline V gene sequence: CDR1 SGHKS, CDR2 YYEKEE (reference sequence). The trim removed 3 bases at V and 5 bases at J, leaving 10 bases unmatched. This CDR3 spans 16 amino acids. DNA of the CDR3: TGTGCCAGCAGCTGGGGGTCAGGGGGACGGACCGGGGAGCTGTTTTTT. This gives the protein CASSWGSGGRTGELFF.

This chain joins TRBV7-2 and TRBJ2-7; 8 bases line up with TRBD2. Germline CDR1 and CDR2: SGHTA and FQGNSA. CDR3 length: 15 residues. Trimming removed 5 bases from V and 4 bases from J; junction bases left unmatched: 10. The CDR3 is CASSQSAGGWYEQYF. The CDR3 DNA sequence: TGTGCCAGCAGCCAGTCGGCGGGAGGTTGGTACGAGCAGTACTTC.

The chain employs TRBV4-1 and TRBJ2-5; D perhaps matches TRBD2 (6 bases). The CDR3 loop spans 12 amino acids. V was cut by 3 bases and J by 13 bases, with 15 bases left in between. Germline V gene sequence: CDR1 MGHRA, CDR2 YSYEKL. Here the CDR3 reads CASSQAGLVLYF. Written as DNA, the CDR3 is TGCGCCAGCAGCCAGGCGGGACTGGTCCTGTACTTC.

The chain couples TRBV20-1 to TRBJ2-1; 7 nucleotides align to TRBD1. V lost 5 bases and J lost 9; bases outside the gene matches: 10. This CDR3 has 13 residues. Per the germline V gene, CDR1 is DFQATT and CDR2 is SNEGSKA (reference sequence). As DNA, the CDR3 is TGCAGTGCTGACCGGGAAGGGGGCCGTGAGCAGTTCTTC. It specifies CSADREGGREQFF.

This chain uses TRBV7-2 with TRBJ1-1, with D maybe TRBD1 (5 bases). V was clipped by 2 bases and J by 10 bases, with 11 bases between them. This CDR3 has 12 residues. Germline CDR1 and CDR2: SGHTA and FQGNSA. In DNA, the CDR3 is TGTGCCAGCAGCTTATACTTAGGGGCAGCTTTCTTT. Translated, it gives CASSLYLGAAFF.

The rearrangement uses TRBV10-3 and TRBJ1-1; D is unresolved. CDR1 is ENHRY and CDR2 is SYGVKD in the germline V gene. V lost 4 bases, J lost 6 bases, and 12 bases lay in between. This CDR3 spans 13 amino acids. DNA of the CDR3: TGTGCCATCAGTGGAGGGCAGTCAGCTGAAGCTTTCTTT. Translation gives CAISGGQSAEAFF.

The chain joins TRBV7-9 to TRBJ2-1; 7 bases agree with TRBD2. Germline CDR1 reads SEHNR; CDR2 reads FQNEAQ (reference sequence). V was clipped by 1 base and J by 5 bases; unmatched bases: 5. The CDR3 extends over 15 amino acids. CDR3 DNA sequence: TGTGCCAGCAGCTTAGAGGGACTACTCAACAATGAGCAGTTCTTC. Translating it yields CASSLEGLLNNEQFF.

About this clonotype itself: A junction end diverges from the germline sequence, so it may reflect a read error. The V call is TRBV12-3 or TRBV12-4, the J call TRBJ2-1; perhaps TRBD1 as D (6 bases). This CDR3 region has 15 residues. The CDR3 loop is CASSLARGSYNEHFF. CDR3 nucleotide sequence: TGTGCCAGCAGTTTGGCCAGGGGATCGTACAATGAGCATTTCTTC.

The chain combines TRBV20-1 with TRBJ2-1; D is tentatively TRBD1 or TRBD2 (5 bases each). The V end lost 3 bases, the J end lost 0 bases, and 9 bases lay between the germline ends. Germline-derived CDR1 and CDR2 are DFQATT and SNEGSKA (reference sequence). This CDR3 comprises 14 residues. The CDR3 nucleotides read TGCAGTGCTAGTGGGGGTCGCTCCTACAATGAGCAGTTCTTC. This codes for CSASGGRSYNEQFF.

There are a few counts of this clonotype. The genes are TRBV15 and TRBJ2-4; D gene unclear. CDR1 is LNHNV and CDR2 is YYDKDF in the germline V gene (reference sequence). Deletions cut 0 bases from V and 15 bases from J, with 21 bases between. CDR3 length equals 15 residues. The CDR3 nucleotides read TGTGCCACCAGCAGAGATCTTACCACGACGTCCCAGAGGTACTTC. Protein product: CATSRDLTTTSQRYF. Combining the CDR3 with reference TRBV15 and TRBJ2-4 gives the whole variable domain DAMVIQNPRYQVTQFGKPVTLSCSQTLNHNVMYWYQQKSSQAPKLLFHYYDKDFNNEADTPDNFQSRRPNTSFCFLDIRSPGLGDTAMYLCATSRDLTTTSQRYFGAGTRLSVL.

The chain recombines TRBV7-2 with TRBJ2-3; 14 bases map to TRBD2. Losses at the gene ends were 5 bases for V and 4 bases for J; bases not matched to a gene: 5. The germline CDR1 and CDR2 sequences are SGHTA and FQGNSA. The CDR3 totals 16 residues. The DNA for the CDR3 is TGTGCCAGCAGCCTAACGACTAGCGGGGGGGCAGATACGCAGTATTTT. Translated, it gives CASSLTTSGGADTQYF.

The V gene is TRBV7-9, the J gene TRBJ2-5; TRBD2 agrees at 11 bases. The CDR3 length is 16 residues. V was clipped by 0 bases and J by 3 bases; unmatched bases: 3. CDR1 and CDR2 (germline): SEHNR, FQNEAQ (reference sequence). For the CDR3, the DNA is TGTGCCAGCAGCTTAGCGGAGACTAGCGGGAAAGAGACCCAGTACTTC. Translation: CASSLAETSGKETQYF.

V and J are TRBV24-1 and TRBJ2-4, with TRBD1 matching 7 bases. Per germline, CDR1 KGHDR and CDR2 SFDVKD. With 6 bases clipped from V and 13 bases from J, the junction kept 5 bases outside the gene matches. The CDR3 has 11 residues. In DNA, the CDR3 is TGTGCCACCAGTCCACAGGGGCCCCAGTACTTC. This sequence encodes CATSPQGPQYF.

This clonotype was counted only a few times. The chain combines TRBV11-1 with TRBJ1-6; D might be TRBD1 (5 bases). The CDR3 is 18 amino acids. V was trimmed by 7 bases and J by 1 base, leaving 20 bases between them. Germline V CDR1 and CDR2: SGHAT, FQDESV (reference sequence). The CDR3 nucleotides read TGTGCCAGCACCGAGGACACTATTCCAGGGTCCTATAATTCACCCCTCCACTTT. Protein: CASTEDTIPGSYNSPLHF.

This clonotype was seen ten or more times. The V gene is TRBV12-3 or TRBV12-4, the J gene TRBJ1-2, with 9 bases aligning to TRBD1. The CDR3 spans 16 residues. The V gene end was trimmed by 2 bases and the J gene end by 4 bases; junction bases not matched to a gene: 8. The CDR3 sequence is CASSLLMGQGIYGYTF. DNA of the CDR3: TGTGCCAGCAGTTTACTGATGGGACAGGGAATCTATGGCTACACCTTC.

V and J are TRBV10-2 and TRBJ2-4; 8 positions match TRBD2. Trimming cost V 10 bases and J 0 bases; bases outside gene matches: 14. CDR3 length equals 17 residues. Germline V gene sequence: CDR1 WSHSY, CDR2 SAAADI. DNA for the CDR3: TGCGCCACCTCGACTTCTAGCGGGCCACTAGCCAAAAACATTCAGTACTTC. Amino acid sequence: CATSTSSGPLAKNIQYF.

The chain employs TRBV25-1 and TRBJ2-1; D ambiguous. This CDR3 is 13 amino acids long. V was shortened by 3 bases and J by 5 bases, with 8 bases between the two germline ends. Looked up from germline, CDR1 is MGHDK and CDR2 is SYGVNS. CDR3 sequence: CASSDTVNNEQFF. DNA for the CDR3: TGTGCCAGCAGTGACACGGTGAACAATGAGCAGTTCTTC.

The CDR3 loop is CASSRTGLAADTQYF. The CDR3 bases are TGTGCCAGCAGCCGGACAGGACTAGCGGCAGATACGCAGTATTTT. This chain uses TRBV3-1 with TRBJ2-3; TRBD2 agrees at 10 bases. There are 15 residues in the CDR3. Germline CDR1 is LGHDT and CDR2 is YNNKEL (reference sequence). J gave up 4 bases and V 4 bases, and 5 bases lay outside the gene matches.

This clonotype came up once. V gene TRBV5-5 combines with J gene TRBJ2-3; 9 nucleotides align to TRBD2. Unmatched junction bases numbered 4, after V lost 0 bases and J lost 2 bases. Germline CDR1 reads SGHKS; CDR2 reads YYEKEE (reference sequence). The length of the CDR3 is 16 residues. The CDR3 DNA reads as TGTGCCAGCAGCTTGGGGCTAGCGGGGAACACAGATACGCAGTATTTT. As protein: CASSLGLAGNTDTQYF.

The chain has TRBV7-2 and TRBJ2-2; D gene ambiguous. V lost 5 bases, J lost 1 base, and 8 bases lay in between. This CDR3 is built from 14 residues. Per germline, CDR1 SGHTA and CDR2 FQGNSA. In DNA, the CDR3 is TGTGCCAGCAGCCCCACAAGGAACACCGGGGAGCTGTTTTTT. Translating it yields CASSPTRNTGELFF. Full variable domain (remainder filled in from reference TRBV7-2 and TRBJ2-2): GAGVSQSPSNKVTEKGKDVELRCDPISGHTALYWYRQSLGQGLEFLIYFQGNSAPDKSGLPSDRFSAERTGGSVSTLTIQRTQQEDSAVYLCASSPTRNTGELFFGEGSRLTVL.

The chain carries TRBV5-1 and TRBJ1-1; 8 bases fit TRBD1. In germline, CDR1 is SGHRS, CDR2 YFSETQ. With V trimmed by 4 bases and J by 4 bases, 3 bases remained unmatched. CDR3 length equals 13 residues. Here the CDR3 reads CASSATGVTEAFF. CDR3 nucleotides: TGCGCCAGCAGCGCGACAGGGGTCACTGAAGCTTTCTTT.